This TCR beta chain came from a study of blood T cells in healthy people across ages. V was clipped by 5 bases and J by 4 bases, with 9 bases between them. The length of the CDR3 is 12 residues. Germline V gene sequence: CDR1 SGHRS, CDR2 YFSETQ. Together with a sample-barcoded 5' primer, a J-beta primer mix was included in a second PCR lasting roughly 6 to 12 cycles. MiXCR, applied by TCRdb to the 5' RACE reads, yields one record per CDR3 protein. The table includes around 500,000 distinct CDR3 sequences, roughly a quarter detected once. These data are also associated with another study on T cells of mothers and their children. That source notes: Three healthy Caucasian mothers, along with their six children, served as the donors.

The sequenced sample consisted of blood. The sequence came from a boy younger than 10 in good health. The V gene is TRBV5-1, the J gene TRBJ2-5, with a possible D match to TRBD2 (5 bases). In nucleotides, the CDR3 is TGCGCCAGCAGGGAGGAGTTAGAGACCCAGTACTTC. This translates into CASREELETQYF.